This is a list of T cell receptor beta chains from one sample in a study of cytomegalovirus exposure and HLA in healthy donors. Produced via immunoSEQ multiplex PCR; TCRdb's table is partial and in-frame only. The sample shows 90,000 to 150,000 clones, over 75% of them seen only once. Material for sequencing was PBMCs. All receptors derive from a man younger than 35 in good health and CMV-seropositive. The CDR3 runs from the conserved cysteine through the conserved F or W. The D gene is left open where the match is weak. Clone size is shown for a subset of rows, as once, few, many or a class of expanded clone.

j_call clone_size v_call d_call cdr3_aa cdr3_nt
TRBJ2-1 - TRBV27 - CASSLSATREQFF TGTGCCAGCAGTTTATCCGCCACCCGGGAGCAGTTCTTC
TRBJ1-1 - TRBV6-5 - CASSSYRARNTEAFF TGTGCCAGCAGCTCCTACAGGGCGAGGAACACTGAAGCTTTCTTT
TRBJ1-3 - TRBV18 - CASSPETSSSGNTIYF TGTGCCAGCTCACCGGAAACTTCTAGCTCTGGAAACACCATATATTTT
TRBJ1-5 - TRBV6-6 TRBD1 CASSYQGQGLQPQHF TGTGCCAGCAGTTACCAGGGACAGGGTCTCCAGCCCCAGCATTTT
TRBJ1-2 - TRBV7-9 TRBD1 CASSPADRPTNYGYTF TGTGCCAGCAGCCCCGCGGACAGGCCCACTAACTATGGCTACACCTTC
TRBJ2-1 once TRBV5-6 TRBD1 CASSYRGLRINEQFF TGTGCCAGCAGTTACAGGGGGCTAAGGATCAATGAGCAGTTCTTC
TRBJ2-7 - TRBV18 - CASSPPLAGGGEQYF TGTGCCAGCTCACCACCGCTGGCAGGGGGAGGCGAGCAGTACTTC
TRBJ1-1 - TRBV19 - CASSQDTNTEAFF TGTGCCAGTAGTCAGGACACGAACACTGAAGCTTTCTTT
TRBJ2-1 - TRBV30 TRBD2 CAWSVLAGGSYNEQFF TGTGCCTGGAGTGTACTAGCGGGAGGGTCCTACAATGAGCAGTTCTTC
TRBJ2-7 - TRBV2 - CASMRRATSYEQYF TGTGCCAGCATGAGGAGGGCAACCTCCTACGAGCAGTACTTC
TRBJ2-2 - TRBV19 TRBD1 CATGTGVNTGELFF TGTGCCACCGGGACAGGGGTCAACACCGGGGAGCTGTTTTTT
TRBJ2-4 - TRBV6-1 TRBD1 CASSEGQGLTKNSQYF TGTGCCAGCAGTGAAGGACAGGGTCTTACCAAAAACAGTCAGTACTTC
TRBJ2-6 - TRBV7-9 TRBD1 CSSSSWTGTSGANVLTF TGTTCCAGCAGCTCCTGGACAGGGACCTCTGGGGCCAACGTCCTGACTTTC
TRBJ1-5 - TRBV7-9 TRBD1 CASSRDRGNQPQHF TGTGCCAGCAGCCGTGACAGGGGCAATCAGCCCCAGCATTTT
TRBJ1-4 few TRBV4-1 TRBD1 CASSQGQGNEKLFF TGCGCCAGCAGCCAAGGACAGGGTAATGAAAAACTGTTTTTT
TRBJ2-5 - TRBV9 TRBD1 CASSAGTGLQETQYF TGTGCCAGCAGCGCCGGGACAGGACTACAAGAGACCCAGTACTTC
TRBJ1-5 - TRBV19 - CASSPIDSRLGQPQHF TGTGCCAGTAGTCCTATAGACAGTAGGTTGGGGCAGCCCCAGCATTTT
TRBJ2-2 - TRBV29-1 TRBD2 CSVLGLAENTGELFF TGCAGCGTTTTAGGACTAGCAGAAAACACCGGGGAGCTGTTTTTT
TRBJ2-7 once TRBV14 TRBD1 CASSQRQGSYEQYF TGTGCCAGCAGCCAGAGACAGGGATCCTACGAGCAGTACTTC
TRBJ2-1 - TRBV12-2 - CASRYRLAGSLRNEQFF TGTGCAAGTCGCTACCGACTAGCGGGATCTTTGAGGAATGAGCAGTTCTTC
TRBJ1-2 - TRBV2 - CASSADGRVGYTF TGTGCCAGCAGTGCCGACGGGCGGGTGGGCTACACCTTC
TRBJ1-5 - TRBV4-1 - CASSQPSRGRSNQPQHF TGCGCCAGCAGCCAACCCTCCCGGGGAAGGAGCAATCAGCCCCAGCATTTT
TRBJ2-4 - TRBV10-2 TRBD1 CASGQDSNSQYF TGCGCCAGTGGACAGGATAGCAACAGTCAGTACTTC
TRBJ2-1 - TRBV4-2 - CASSQSSGSFNEQFF TGTGCCAGCAGCCAATCCAGCGGGTCATTCAATGAGCAGTTCTTC
TRBJ2-5 - TRBV19 - CASSILGGGEQYF TGTGCCAGTAGTATCCTTGGGGGCGGTGAGCAGTACTTC
TRBJ1-1 - TRBV30 - CAWSGRGGTEAFF TGTGCCTGGAGTGGCAGGGGTGGCACTGAAGCTTTCTTT
TRBJ1-2 - TRBV6-5 - CASSYSKGAQDYGYTF TGTGCCAGCAGTTACTCGAAGGGCGCACAGGACTATGGCTACACCTTC
TRBJ2-3 - TRBV11-3 TRBD1 CASSRDSLTDTQYF TGTGCCAGCAGCCGGGACAGCCTCACAGATACGCAGTATTTT
TRBJ1-2 - TRBV19 - CASSIGGGDGYTF TGTGCCAGTAGTATAGGGGGAGGAGATGGCTACACCTTC
TRBJ1-2 - TRBV6-5 - CASSPTGTHYGYTF TGTGCCAGCAGTCCGACAGGAACGCACTATGGCTACACCTTC
TRBJ2-1 - TRBV11-2 - CASSLDRQDEQFF TGTGCCAGCAGCTTAGATCGTCAGGATGAGCAGTTCTTC
TRBJ2-1 - TRBV5-8 - CASSPRYNEQFF TGTGCCAGCAGCCCGCGATACAATGAGCAGTTCTTC
TRBJ2-2 - TRBV2 TRBD1 CASVPRRQGEAGELFF TGTGCCAGCGTCCCCCGCCGACAGGGGGAAGCCGGGGAGCTGTTTTTT
TRBJ1-2 once TRBV19 - CASSIGAIGRFYGYTF TGTGCCAGTAGTATCGGAGCGATCGGCAGATTCTATGGCTACACCTTC
TRBJ2-7 - TRBV9 - CASSVGVGMDSSYEQYF TGTGCCAGCAGCGTAGGGGTGGGGATGGACAGCTCCTACGAGCAGTACTTC
TRBJ2-1 - TRBV10-1 TRBD1 CASSDHTGGESYNEQFF TGCGCCAGCAGTGACCACACAGGGGGCGAATCCTACAATGAGCAGTTCTTC
TRBJ1-5 - TRBV4-1 - CASSQVWGPIFINQPQHF TGCGCCAGCAGCCAAGTTTGGGGGCCGATTTTCATAAATCAGCCCCAGCATTTT